This TCR beta chain comes out of a study of cytomegalovirus exposure and HLA in healthy donors. The V gene's germline CDR1 is MNHNY and CDR2 SVGAGI (reference sequence). The CDR3 has 13 amino acids. V trimming: 6 bases; J trimming: 5 bases; junction bases outside the gene matches: 5. The PCR made use of 60 Vbeta and 13 Jbeta primers. TCRdb keeps only in-frame clones here, not all; method: immunoSEQ multiplex PCR. The sample records 95,000 to 110,000 clones, less than 85% being singletons. The origin of this receptor is a woman between 40 and 55 years old in good health and CMV-seropositive. The chain joins TRBV6-6 to TRBJ2-5; 8 nucleotides align to TRBD1. Sequences were obtained from PBMCs. The CDR3 sequence is CASRGQEVETQYF. CDR3 nucleotide sequence: TGTGCCAGCAGGGGACAGGAGGTGGAGACCCAGTACTTC.